This paragraph reports one TCR beta chain. This clone has only a few counts. Its antigen is currently not known. It has no much larger one-base neighbor in the sample; base qualities were not kept. The immunoSEQ Assay, a bias-controlled multiplex PCR, was used to amplify TCRbeta CDR3 regions from genomic DNA. For the original study's pipeline: Nucleated cell counts per sample were estimated from amplification of reference gene primers within the assay. To quantify the absolute abundance of each unique TCRbeta CDR3 rearrangement, sequence reads were collapsed and filtered. For each sample, productive Simpson clonality was calculated as the square root of Simpson's diversity index over productive rearrangements. As stored in TCRdb, this immuneACCESS dataset retains in-frame rearrangements with V and J assigned. A fraction of the clones does not appear; measured against another copy, unresolved V genes explain less than half of the discrepancy, and the remainder lacks a known reason. That table gives V, J and clone size, and the DNA gave D and trimming. Counted in this sample were about 370,000 clones; 85% to 90% of them appeared once. The ten top clones hold roughly 1% of the sample.

Participants in the prospective study were aged about 18 to 95 years, lived in more than 20 United States geographic areas, and enrolled through a virtual design. In the prospective study, participants were assigned to cohorts based on the clinical history participants reported in a screening survey and a study questionnaire. ImmuneRACE Cohort 3 recovered participants were defined by two consecutive negative NP/OP PCR tests, healthcare professional clearance, or symptom resolution. Mobile phlebotomists in the prospective study collected whole blood, serum and a nasopharyngeal or oropharyngeal swab from every participant. Participants in the prospective study had the option to provide additional blood draws and questionnaires over a roughly two-month period. Before DNA extraction, blood samples from the prospective study were shipped at room temperature or frozen. The source of the sample is a study of blood T cell repertoires in COVID-19 (dated by TCRdb to the early 2020s). With regard to the full study: Samples covering the acute and convalescent phases of COVID-19 were provided by collaborators in the United States, Italy and Spain. Where available, HLA class I and class II types were taken from metadata supplied by the sample provider and were not determined by assay-based typing. The prospective study material was composed of cDNA or gDNA derived from T cells, B-cell-depleted T cells, or PBMCs. Samples were obtained from the ongoing ImmuneRACE study (first 160 participants) and from 1,254 subjects provided by 6 global collaborators. The repertoires were made available in a free public database intended to serve as a resource for research on the immune response to SARS-CoV-2. Nearly every sample came with metadata listing a de-identified subject ID, COVID-19 status, age in years and sex. Subjects who had been exposed to COVID-19, were actively infected with it, or had recovered from it provided the deeply sampled blood TCRbeta repertoires that made up the dataset. Summary of the overall study and its limitations: The quantity of clinical and demographic metadata differed by source and by participant and was supplied without curation.

Trimming removed 4 bases from V and 5 bases from J; the gene matches leave 7 bases unexplained. Reading from cysteine to phenylalanine, the CDR3 counts 15 amino acids. Only CDR3 DNA is held: 45 bases, read in frame from base 1. CDR1 and CDR2 (LGHDT, YNNKEL) derive from the germline V gene (reference sequence). The receptor chain draws on TRBV3-1 (or the pseudogene TRBV3-2) and TRBJ2-2, with 7 bases in between that match TRBD2. Sequencing was carried out using PBMCs or T cells enriched from blood (not recorded which). The receptor comes from a man aged 18 to 30 who had recovered from COVID-19. The CDR3 loop reads CASSPGLVGTGELFF. Here is the DNA: TGTGCCAGCAGCCCTGGACTAGTGGGGACCGGGGAGCTGTTTTTT.